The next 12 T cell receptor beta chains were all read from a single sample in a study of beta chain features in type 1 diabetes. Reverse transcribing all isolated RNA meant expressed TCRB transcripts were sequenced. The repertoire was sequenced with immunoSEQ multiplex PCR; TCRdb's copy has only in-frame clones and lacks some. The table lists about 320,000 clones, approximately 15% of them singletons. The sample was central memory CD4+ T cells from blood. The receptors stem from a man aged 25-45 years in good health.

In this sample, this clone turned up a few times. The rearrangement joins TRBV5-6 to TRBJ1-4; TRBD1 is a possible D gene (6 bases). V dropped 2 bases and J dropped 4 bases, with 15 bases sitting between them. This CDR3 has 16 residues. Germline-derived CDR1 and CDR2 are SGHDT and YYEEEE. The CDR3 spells CASSFAQGRGNEKLFF. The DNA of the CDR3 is TGTGCCAGCAGCTTCGCGCAGGGGAGGGGTAATGAAAAACTGTTTTTT. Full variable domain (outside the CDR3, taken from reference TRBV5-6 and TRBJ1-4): DAGVTQSPTHLIKTRGQQVTLRCSPKSGHDTVSWYQQALGQGPQFIFQYYEEEERQRGNFPDRFSGHQFPNYSSELNVNALLLGDSALYLCASSFAQGRGNEKLFFGSGTQLSVL.

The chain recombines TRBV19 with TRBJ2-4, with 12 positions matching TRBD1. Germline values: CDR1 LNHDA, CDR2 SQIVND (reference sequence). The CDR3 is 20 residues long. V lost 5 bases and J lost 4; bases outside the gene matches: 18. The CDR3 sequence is CASSSSYSPGTGGFKNIQYF. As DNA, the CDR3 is TGTGCCAGTAGTTCTTCATACAGCCCGGGGACAGGGGGCTTTAAAAACATTCAGTACTTC.

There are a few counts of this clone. The CDR3: CASSLDPMNTEAFF. CDR3 nucleotide sequence: TGCGCCAGCAGCTTGGACCCGATGAACACTGAAGCTTTCTTT. The gene calls are TRBV5-1 and TRBJ1-1, with D hard to call. V was shortened by 0 bases and J by 0 bases, with 6 bases between the two germline ends. Germline V CDR1 and CDR2: SGHRS, YFSETQ. There are 14 residues in the CDR3.

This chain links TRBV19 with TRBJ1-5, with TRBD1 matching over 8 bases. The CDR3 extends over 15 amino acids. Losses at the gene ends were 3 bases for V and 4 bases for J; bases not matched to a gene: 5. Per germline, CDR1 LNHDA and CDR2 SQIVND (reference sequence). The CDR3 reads CASSIGQGLNQPQHF. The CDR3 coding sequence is TGTGCCAGTAGTATCGGACAGGGATTGAATCAGCCCCAGCATTTT.

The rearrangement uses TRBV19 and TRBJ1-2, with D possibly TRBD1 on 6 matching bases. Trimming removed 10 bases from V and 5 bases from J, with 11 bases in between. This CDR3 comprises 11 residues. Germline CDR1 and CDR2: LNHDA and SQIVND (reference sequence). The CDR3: CATRGGYGYTF. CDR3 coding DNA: TGTGCCACCAGGGGAGGGTATGGCTACACCTTC.

CDR3 residues: CASSLEGWTDLGDEQFF. The CDR3 DNA follows: TGCGCCAGCAGCTTGGAAGGTTGGACAGACCTCGGCGATGAGCAGTTCTTC. V usage is TRBV5-1 and J usage is TRBJ2-1, with D perhaps TRBD1 (6 bases). In germline, CDR1 is SGHRS, CDR2 YFSETQ. The V and J ends lost 0 bases and 8 bases respectively, with 21 bases between them. This CDR3 has 17 amino acids.

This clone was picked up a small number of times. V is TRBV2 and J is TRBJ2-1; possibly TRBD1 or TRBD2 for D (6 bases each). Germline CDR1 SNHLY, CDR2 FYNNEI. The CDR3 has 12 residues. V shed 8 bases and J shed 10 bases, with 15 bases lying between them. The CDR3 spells CASGGTRQEQFF. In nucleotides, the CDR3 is TGTGCCAGCGGAGGGACAAGGCAAGAGCAGTTCTTC.

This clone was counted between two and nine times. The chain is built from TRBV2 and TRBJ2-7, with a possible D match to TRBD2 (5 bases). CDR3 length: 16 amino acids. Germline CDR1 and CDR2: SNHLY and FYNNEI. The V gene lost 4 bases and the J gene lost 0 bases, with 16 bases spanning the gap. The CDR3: CASSVGSATNSYEQYF. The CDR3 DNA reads TGTGCCAGCAGTGTTGGTTCGGCGACTAACTCCTACGAGCAGTACTTC.

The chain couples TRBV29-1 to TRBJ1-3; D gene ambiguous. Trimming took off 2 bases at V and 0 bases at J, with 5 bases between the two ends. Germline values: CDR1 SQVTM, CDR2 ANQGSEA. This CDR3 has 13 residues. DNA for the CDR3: TGCAGCGTTGAACTCCACTCTGGAAACACCATATATTTT. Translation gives CSVELHSGNTIYF.

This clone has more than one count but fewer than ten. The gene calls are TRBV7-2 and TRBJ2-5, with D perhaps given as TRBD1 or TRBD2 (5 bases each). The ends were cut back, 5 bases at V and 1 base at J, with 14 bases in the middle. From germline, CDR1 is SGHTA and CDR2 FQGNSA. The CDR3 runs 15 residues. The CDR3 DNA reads TGTGCCAGCAGCGCCCAACCGGGACCCCAAGAGACCCAGTACTTC. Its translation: CASSAQPGPQETQYF.

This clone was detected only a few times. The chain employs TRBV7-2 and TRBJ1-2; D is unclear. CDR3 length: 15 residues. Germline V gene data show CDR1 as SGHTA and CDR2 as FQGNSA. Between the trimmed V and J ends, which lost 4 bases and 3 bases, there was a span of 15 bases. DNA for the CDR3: TGTGCCAGCAGCTGGCGCGTGGAGCAGTACTATGGCTACACCTTC. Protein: CASSWRVEQYYGYTF.

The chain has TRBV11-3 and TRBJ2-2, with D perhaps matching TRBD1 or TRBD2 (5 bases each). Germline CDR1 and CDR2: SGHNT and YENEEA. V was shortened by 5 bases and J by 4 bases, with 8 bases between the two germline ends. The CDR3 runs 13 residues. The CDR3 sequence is CASSQGTTGELFF. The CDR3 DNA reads TGTGCCAGCAGCCAAGGGACCACCGGGGAGCTGTTTTTT. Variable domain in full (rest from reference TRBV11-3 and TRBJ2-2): EAGVVQSPRYKIIEKKQPVAFWCNPISGHNTLYWYLQNLGQGPELLIRYENEEAVDDSQLPKDRFSAERLKGVDSTLKIQPAELGDSAVYLCASSQGTTGELFFGEGSRLTVL.